This T cell receptor (beta chain) was recovered during a study of OX40 agonist ivuxolimab in advanced cancers. With respect to the entire study: Ivuxolimab was a fully human IgG2 agonistic monoclonal antibody targeting the costimulatory receptor OX40 (CD134). Intravenous ivuxolimab was administered to patients every 2 weeks at six dose levels: 0.01, 0.1, 0.3, 1.5, 3 and 10 mg/kg. Of the roughly 52 dose-escalation patients, hepatocellular carcinoma was present in about 20, melanoma in roughly 15, renal cell carcinoma in 9 and head and neck cancer in 9. The dose-escalation cohort was 82.7% male with a mean age of roughly 60 years, ranging from about 23 to 85. Prior anti-PD-1, anti-PD-L1 or anti-CTLA-4 therapy was permitted, and checkpoint inhibitors had been received by under 50% of dose-escalation patients. Partial responses were achieved by three dose-escalation patients, of whom one had hepatocellular carcinoma and two had cutaneous melanoma. Peripheral TCRbeta sequencing was intended to test whether TCR sequence diversity was altered and clonal T-cell expansion was caused by ivuxolimab. The paper reports the monotherapy dose-escalation portion (N of about 56 patients) of the phase I ivuxolimab trial. Broad study findings and their caveats: Antigen specificity was not determined for the clonally expanded peripheral T cells. At doses of 0.1 to 3.0 mg/kg, clonal expansion of both CD4+ and CD8+ blood T cells was observed from baseline to week 6. Partial responders in the 0.1-3.0 mg/kg groups had among the lowest normalized peripheral clonal expansion, especially among CD8+ T cells. Low levels of normalized T-cell clonal expansion were also shown by some nonresponding patients. After ivuxolimab, CD8+ T cells had more expanded clones than CD4+ T cells on average.

Turning to this clone: Its cognate antigen has yet to be identified. Nothing much larger sits one base from this clone, and base qualities are not available.

Patients with a history of autoimmune disease or receiving systemic immunosuppression were excluded from the trial. In every dose cohort, peripheral blood was drawn for TCR sequencing at baseline, cycle 4 day 1, and cycle 7 day 1. Samples were obtained from an open-label, multicenter, first-in-human phase I dose-escalation trial of ivuxolimab. Adults with locally advanced or metastatic melanoma, renal cell, hepatocellular, or head and neck squamous cell carcinoma were enrolled in the trial. Before TCR sequencing, CD4+ T cells and CD8+ T cells from peripheral blood were sorted into separate populations. The germline V gene (reference sequence) gives CDR1 as MNHEY and CDR2 as SMNVEV. Including cysteine and phenylalanine, the CDR3 has 14 amino acids. Kept here is only the CDR3 DNA, which spans 42 bases and is read in frame from base 1. The trim is 3 bases for V and 3 bases for J, with a gap of 11 bases between the germline ends.

To sequence the TCRbeta CDR3 region, genomic DNA was isolated from the sorted cells. The immunoSEQ Assay was used to sequence the TCRbeta CDR3 regions. This immuneACCESS table, as held by TCRdb, lists in-frame sequences with V and J called but not all clones. Of the missing ones, under half trace to an unresolved V gene in checked studies; the others have no known cause. The sample profile shows approximately 84,000 clones; roughly 94% of them were found once. The ten largest clones capture approximately 2.4% of the sample. Specimen: CD4+ or CD8+ T cells sorted from blood, collected in a trial of the OX40 agonist ivuxolimab. The rearranged segments are TRBV27 and TRBJ1-1, with a tentative D gene TRBD1 over 5 matching bases. This clonotype originated in an adult with an advanced solid tumor such as melanoma, head and neck, liver or kidney cancer. The CDR3 reads as follows: CASSFRGSDTEAFF. The sequenced DNA is TGTGCCAGCAGTTTCCGGGGGTCGGACACTGAAGCTTTCTTT.